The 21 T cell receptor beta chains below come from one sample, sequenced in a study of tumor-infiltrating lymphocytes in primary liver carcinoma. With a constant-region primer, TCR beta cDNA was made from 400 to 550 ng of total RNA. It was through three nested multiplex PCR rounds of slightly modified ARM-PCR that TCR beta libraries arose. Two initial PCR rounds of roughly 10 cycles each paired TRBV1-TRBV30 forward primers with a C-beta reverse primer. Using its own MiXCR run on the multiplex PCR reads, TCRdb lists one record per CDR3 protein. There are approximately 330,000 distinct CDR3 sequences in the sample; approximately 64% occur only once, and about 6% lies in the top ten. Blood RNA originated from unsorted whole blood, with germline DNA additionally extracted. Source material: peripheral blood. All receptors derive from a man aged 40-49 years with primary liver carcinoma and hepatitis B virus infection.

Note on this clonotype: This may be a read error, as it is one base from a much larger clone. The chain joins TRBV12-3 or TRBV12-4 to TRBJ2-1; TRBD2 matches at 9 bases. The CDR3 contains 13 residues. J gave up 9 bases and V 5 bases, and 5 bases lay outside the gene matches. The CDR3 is CASSPSGMGEQFF. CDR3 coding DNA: TGTGCCAGCAGTCCTAGCGGGATGGGTGAGCAGTTCTTC.

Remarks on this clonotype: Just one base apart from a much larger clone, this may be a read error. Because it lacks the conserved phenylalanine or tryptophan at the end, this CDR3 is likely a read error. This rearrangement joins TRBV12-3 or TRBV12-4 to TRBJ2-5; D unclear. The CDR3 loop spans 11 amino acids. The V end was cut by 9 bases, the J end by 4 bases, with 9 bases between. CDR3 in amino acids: CARSDGETQYL. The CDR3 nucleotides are TGTGCCAGATCGGACGGAGAGACCCAGTACTTA.

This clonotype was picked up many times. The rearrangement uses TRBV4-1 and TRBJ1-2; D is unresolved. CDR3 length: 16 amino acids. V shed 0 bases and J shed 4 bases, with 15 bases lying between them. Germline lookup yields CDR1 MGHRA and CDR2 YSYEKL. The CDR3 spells CASSQDTGNWGYGYTF. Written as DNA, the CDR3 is TGCGCCAGCAGCCAAGATACTGGGAATTGGGGCTATGGCTACACCTTC.

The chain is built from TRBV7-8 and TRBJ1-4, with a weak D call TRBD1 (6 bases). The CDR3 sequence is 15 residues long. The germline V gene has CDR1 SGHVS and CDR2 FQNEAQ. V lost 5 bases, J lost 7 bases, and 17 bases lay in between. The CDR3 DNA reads TGTGCCAGCAGCCCCACTTCGGGGGCGATTGAAAAACTGTTTTTT. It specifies CASSPTSGAIEKLFF.

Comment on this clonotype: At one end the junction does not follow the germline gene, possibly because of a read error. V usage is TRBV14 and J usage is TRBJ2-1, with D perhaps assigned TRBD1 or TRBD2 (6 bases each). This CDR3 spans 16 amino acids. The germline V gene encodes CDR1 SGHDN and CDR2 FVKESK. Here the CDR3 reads CASCQWGADGYNEQFF. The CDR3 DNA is TGTGCCAGCTGCCAATGGGGGGCGGATGGTTACAATGAGCAGTTCTTC. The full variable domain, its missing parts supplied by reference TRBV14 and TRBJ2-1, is EAGVTQFPSHSVIEKGQTVTLRCDPISGHDNLYWYRRVMGKEIKFLLHFVKESKQDESGMPNNRFLAERTGGTYSTLKVQPAELEDSGVYFCASCQWGADGYNEQFFGPGTRLTVL.

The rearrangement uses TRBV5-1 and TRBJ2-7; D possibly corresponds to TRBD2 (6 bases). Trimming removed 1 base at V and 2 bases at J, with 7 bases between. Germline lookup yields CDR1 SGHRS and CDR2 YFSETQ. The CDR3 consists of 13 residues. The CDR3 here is CASSLTSTYEQYF. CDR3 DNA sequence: TGCGCCAGCAGCTTGACTAGCACCTACGAGCAGTACTTC.

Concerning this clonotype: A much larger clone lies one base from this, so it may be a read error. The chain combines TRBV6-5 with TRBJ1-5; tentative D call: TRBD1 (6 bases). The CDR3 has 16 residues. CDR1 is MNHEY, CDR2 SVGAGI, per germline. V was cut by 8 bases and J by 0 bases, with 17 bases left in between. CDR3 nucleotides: TGTGCCAGCGGAGTCACAGGGCGGGATAGCAATCAGCCCCAGCATTTT. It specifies CASGVTGRDSNQPQHF.

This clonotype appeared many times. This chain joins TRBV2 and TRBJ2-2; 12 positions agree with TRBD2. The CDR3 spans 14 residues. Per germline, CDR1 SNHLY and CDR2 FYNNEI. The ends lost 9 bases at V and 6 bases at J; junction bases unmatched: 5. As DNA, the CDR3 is TGTGCCAGTCGGACTAGCGGGGCAGCCGGGGAGCTGTTTTTT. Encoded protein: CASRTSGAAGELFF.

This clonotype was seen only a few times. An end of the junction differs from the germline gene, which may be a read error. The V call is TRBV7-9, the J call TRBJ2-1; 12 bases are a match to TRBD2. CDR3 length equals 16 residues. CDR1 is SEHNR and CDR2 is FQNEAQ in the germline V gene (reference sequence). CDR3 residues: CASSLAGGSGYNEQFF. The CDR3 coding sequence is TGTGCCAGCAGCCTAGCGGGAGGGTCCGGGTACAATGAGCAGTTCTTC.

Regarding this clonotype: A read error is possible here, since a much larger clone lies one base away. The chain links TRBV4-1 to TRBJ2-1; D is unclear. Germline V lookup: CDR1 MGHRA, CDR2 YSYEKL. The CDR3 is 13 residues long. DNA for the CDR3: TGCGTCAGCAGCCTTGTTTCCTGGTGGGAGCAGTTCTTC. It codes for CVSSLVSWWEQFF.

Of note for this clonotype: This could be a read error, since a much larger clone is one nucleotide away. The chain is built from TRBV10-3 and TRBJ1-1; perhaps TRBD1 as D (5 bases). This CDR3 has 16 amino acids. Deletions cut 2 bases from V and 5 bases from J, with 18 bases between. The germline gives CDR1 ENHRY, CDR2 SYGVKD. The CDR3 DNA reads TGTGCCATCAGTGAGCTCTCCGCCAGGGAAGGGACTGAAGCTTTCTTT. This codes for CAISELSAREGTEAFF.

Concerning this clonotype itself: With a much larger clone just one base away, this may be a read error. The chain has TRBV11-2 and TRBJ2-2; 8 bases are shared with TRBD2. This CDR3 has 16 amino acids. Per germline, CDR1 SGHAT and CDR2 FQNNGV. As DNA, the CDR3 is TGTGTCAGCGGCCTCCGAGCGGGAGTGGACACCGGGGAGCTGTTTTTT. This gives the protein CVSGLRAGVDTGELFF.

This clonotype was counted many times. The CDR3 nucleotides are TGTGCCAGCAGTTCCAGACAGGGGGGGAATGAAAAACTGTTTTTT. It codes for CASSSRQGGNEKLFF. The chain couples TRBV12-3 or TRBV12-4 to TRBJ1-4, with 9 bases that match TRBD1. The length of the CDR3 is 15 residues. V lost 4 bases, J lost 5 bases, and 5 bases stayed unmatched.

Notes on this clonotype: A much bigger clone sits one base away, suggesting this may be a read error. The DNA of the CDR3 is TGTGCCAGCAGTTTGGACCCCCCTGCGCAGTATTTT. Protein sequence: CASSLDPPAQYF. V usage is TRBV12-3 or TRBV12-4 and J usage is TRBJ2-3; D uncertain. Deletions cut 3 bases from V and 10 bases from J, with 11 bases between. This CDR3 has 12 residues.

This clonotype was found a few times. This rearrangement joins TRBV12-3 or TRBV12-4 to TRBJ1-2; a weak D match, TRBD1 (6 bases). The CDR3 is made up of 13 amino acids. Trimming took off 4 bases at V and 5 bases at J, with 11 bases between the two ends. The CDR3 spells CASSWATGYGYTF. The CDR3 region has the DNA TGTGCCAGCAGTTGGGCCACAGGGTATGGCTACACCTTC.

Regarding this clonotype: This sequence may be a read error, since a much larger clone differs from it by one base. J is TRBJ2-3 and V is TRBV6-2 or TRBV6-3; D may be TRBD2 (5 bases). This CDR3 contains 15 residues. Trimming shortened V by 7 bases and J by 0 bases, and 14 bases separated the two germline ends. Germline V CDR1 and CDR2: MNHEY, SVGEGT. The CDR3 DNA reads TGTGCCAGCACTTGGAGCAGCGGTAGCACAGATACGCAGTATTTT. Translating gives CASTWSSGSTDTQYF.

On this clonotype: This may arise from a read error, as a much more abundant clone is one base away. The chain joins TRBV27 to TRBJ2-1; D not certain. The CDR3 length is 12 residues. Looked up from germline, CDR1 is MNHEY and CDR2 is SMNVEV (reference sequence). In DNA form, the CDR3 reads TGTGCCAGCAGTCAAACCAACAATGAGCAGTCCTTC. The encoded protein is CASSQTNNEQSF.

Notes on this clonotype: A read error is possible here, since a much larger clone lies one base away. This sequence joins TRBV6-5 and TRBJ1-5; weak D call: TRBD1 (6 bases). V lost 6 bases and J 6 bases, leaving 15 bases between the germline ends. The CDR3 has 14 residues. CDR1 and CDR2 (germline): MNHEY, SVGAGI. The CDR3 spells CASSSDRMGQPQHF. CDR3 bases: TGTGCCAGCAGCTCCGACAGGATGGGTCAGCCCCAGCATTTT.

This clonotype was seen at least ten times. The CDR3 coding sequence is TGCAGCATCGTGGGGACCGGGAGGGCAGATACGCAGTATTTT. Amino acid sequence: CSIVGTGRADTQYF. V and J are TRBV29-1 and TRBJ2-3; 8 bases match TRBD2. CDR1 and CDR2 from the germline V gene are SQVTM and ANQGSEA. The CDR3 extends over 14 amino acids. After removal of 8 bases from V and 4 bases from J, the junction contained 11 bases not matched to a gene.

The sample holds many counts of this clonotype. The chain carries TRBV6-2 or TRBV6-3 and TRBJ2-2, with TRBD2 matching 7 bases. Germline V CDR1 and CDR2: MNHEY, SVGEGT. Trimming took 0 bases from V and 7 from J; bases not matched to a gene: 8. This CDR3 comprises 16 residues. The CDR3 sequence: CASSYSRMAGVGELFF. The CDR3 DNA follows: TGTGCCAGCAGTTACTCGAGGATGGCGGGAGTCGGGGAGCTGTTTTTT.

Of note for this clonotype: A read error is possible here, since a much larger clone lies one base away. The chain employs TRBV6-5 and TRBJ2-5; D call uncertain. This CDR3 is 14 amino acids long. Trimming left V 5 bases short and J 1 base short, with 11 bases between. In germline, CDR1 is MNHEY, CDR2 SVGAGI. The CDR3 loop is CASSKNSGQETQYF. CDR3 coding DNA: TGTGCCAGCAGTAAAAACAGTGGCCAAGAGACCCAGTACTTC.